Each of the 23 T cell receptor beta chains below was sequenced from the same sample in a study of neurological immune-mediated disorders. MiXCR was run by TCRdb on the 5' RACE reads, yielding one entry per CDR3 protein. The top ten hold 3.5% to 5.5% of the sample, which has roughly 49,000 distinct CDR3 sequences, roughly 13% seen once. Regarding time point: longitudinal time-point 2. Sequencing was done on a sample of PBMCs. These receptors were taken from a male donor with HTLV-1-associated myelopathy (HAM/TSP).

There are many counts of this clonotype. In nucleotides, the CDR3 is TGTGCCAGCAGCTTAGGGCCCTATGGCTACACCTTC. Its protein product is CASSLGPYGYTF. The V call is TRBV7-2, the J call TRBJ1-2; D remains unclear. The length of the CDR3 is 12 residues. In germline, CDR1 is SGHTA, CDR2 FQGNSA. Trimming took off 1 base at V and 4 bases at J, with 4 bases between the two ends.

This clonotype was seen many times. The rearrangement uses TRBV3-1 and TRBJ1-1; 8 bases agree with TRBD1. Germline V lookup: CDR1 LGHDT, CDR2 YNNKEL (reference sequence). The trim removed 4 bases at V and 2 bases at J, leaving 3 bases unmatched. The CDR3 contains 14 residues. The CDR3 nucleotides read TGTGCCAGCAGCCCGGACAGGGATAACACTGAAGCTTTCTTT. This gives the protein CASSPDRDNTEAFF. Variable domain in full (rest from reference TRBV3-1 and TRBJ1-1): DTAVSQTPKYLVTQMGNDKSIKCEQNLGHDTMYWYKQDSKKFLKIMFSYNNKELIINETVPNRFSPKSPDKAHLNLHINSLELGDSAVYFCASSPDRDNTEAFFGQGTRLTVV.

V and J are TRBV7-8 and TRBJ2-5; 7 nucleotides match TRBD2. Germline trimming cut 8 bases from V and 4 bases from J; bases unmatched to any gene: 10. CDR3 length: 14 residues. Germline V gene sequence: CDR1 SGHVS, CDR2 FQNEAQ. In DNA, the CDR3 is TGTGCCAGCCGGGAGGAGGTTTGGACAGAGACCCAGTACTTC. Amino acids: CASREEVWTETQYF. Full variable domain (missing parts from reference TRBV7-8 and TRBJ2-5): GAGVSQSPRYKVAKRGQDVALRCDPISGHVSLFWYQQALGQGPEFLTYFQNEAQLDKSGLPSDRFFAERPEGSVSTLKIQRTQQEDSAVYLCASREEVWTETQYFGPGTRLLVL.

This clonotype was picked up many times. The rearrangement uses TRBV20-1 and TRBJ1-2; 11 positions match TRBD1. Trimming removed 7 bases from V and 6 bases from J; junction bases left unmatched: 10. The CDR3 extends over 14 amino acids. CDR1 and CDR2 (germline): DFQATT, SNEGSKA (reference sequence). CDR3 sequence reads: CSGTDRGLGDGYTF. Here the CDR3 DNA reads TGCAGTGGGACGGACAGGGGGCTTGGGGATGGCTACACCTTC.

The sample holds many counts of this clonotype. The chain combines TRBV10-3 with TRBJ1-1, with D perhaps matching TRBD1 (5 bases). The CDR3 is made up of 13 amino acids. The V gene's germline CDR1 is ENHRY and CDR2 SYGVKD. V dropped 10 bases and J dropped 0 bases, with 12 bases sitting between them. The CDR3, as DNA: TGTGCCACGGCGGGACTCTTGAACACTGAAGCTTTCTTT. This sequence encodes CATAGLLNTEAFF.

V usage is TRBV5-1 and J usage is TRBJ1-3; D unresolved. CDR1 is SGHRS and CDR2 is YFSETQ in the germline V gene. V was pared by 0 bases and J by 0 bases, with 7 bases between. The CDR3 is 15 amino acids. CDR3 nucleotide sequence: TGCGCCAGCAGCTTGGTGGGTACCTCTGGAAACACCATATATTTT. It yields the protein CASSLVGTSGNTIYF.

V gene TRBV20-1 combines with J gene TRBJ2-3; D might be TRBD2 (6 bases). V was pared by 0 bases and J by 0 bases, with 10 bases between. CDR3 length: 15 amino acids. Germline values: CDR1 DFQATT, CDR2 SNEGSKA (reference sequence). Here the CDR3 reads CSARDGDFSTDTQYF. CDR3 bases: TGCAGTGCTAGAGACGGGGACTTCAGCACAGATACGCAGTATTTT.

This clonotype was seen many times. The V gene is TRBV27, the J gene TRBJ2-1, with D hard to call. The CDR3 spans 16 residues. V lost 5 bases to trimming and J lost 1 base, with 15 bases between them. Per the germline V gene, CDR1 is MNHEY and CDR2 is SMNVEV (reference sequence). CDR3 nucleotides: TGTGCCAGCAGTCCCCAAGAGATAACGTCCTACAATGAGCAGTTCTTC. Translating it yields CASSPQEITSYNEQFF.

Many counts were recorded for this clonotype. V is TRBV5-6 and J is TRBJ1-2; TRBD1 matches 8 bases. This CDR3 has 15 amino acids. V shed 0 bases, J shed 4 bases, and the junction held 5 bases outside the gene matches. Germline assignment: CDR1 SGHDT and CDR2 YYEEEE. The CDR3 is CASSLAGGSIYGYTF. Written as DNA, the CDR3 is TGTGCCAGCAGCTTGGCAGGGGGCAGCATCTATGGCTACACCTTC.

This clonotype was picked up many times. J is TRBJ1-1 and V is TRBV4-3, with a tentative D call TRBD1 (5 bases). CDR3 length: 15 amino acids. Per the germline V gene, CDR1 is LGHNA and CDR2 is YSLEER. V lost 2 bases and J 2 bases, leaving 12 bases between the germline ends. DNA of the CDR3: TGCGCCAGCAGCCAATTAGGGCAGGGTAACACTGAAGCTTTCTTT. This encodes CASSQLGQGNTEAFF.

The J gene is TRBJ1-1, the V gene TRBV3-1; TRBD1 might be the D (5 bases). Germline loops: CDR1 LGHDT, CDR2 YNNKEL (reference sequence). The CDR3 is 13 amino acids. Trimming cost V 0 bases and J 7 bases, with 9 bases left between them. CDR3 sequence reads: CASSQDRVGEAFF. The CDR3 nucleotides are TGTGCCAGCAGCCAAGACAGGGTAGGTGAAGCTTTCTTT.

This clonotype appeared many times. The chain joins TRBV7-2 to TRBJ1-4; possibly TRBD1 for D (5 bases). The CDR3 loop spans 15 amino acids. V was shortened by 5 bases and J by 4 bases, with 14 bases between the two germline ends. CDR1 is SGHTA and CDR2 is FQGNSA in the germline V gene. In DNA, the CDR3 is TGTGCCAGCAGCCCTCGACAGTCCATTAATGAAAAACTGTTTTTT. Translation: CASSPRQSINEKLFF.

This clonotype came up many times. The chain employs TRBV7-2 and TRBJ2-2; D might be TRBD1 (6 bases). Germline V gene sequence: CDR1 SGHTA, CDR2 FQGNSA. V was trimmed by 2 bases and J by 2 bases, leaving 9 bases between them. The CDR3 consists of 15 residues. Here the CDR3 reads CASSLIQGNTGELFF. CDR3 DNA sequence: TGTGCCAGCAGCTTAATACAGGGTAACACCGGGGAGCTGTTTTTT. Full variable domain (missing parts from reference TRBV7-2 and TRBJ2-2): GAGVSQSPSNKVTEKGKDVELRCDPISGHTALYWYRQSLGQGLEFLIYFQGNSAPDKSGLPSDRFSAERTGGSVSTLTIQRTQQEDSAVYLCASSLIQGNTGELFFGEGSRLTVL.

This clonotype appeared many times. This sequence joins TRBV5-1 and TRBJ1-2; no firm D call. The CDR3 loop spans 14 amino acids. Germline CDR1 reads SGHRS; CDR2 reads YFSETQ. V lost 0 bases, J lost 7 bases, and 13 bases lay in between. CDR3 bases: TGCGCCAGCAGCTTGGAGACCCATTCGCTTGGCTACACCTTC. Translation gives CASSLETHSLGYTF.

The chain carries TRBV5-1 and TRBJ2-5; maybe TRBD1 (5 bases). CDR1 and CDR2 (germline): SGHRS, YFSETQ. The CDR3 has 14 amino acids. Trimming removed 0 bases at V and 2 bases at J, with 8 bases between. The CDR3 loop is CASSLVQGQETQYF. The CDR3 region has the DNA TGCGCCAGCAGCTTGGTTCAGGGTCAAGAGACCCAGTACTTC.

In its sample, this clonotype was seen once. The limits of the CDR3 on the DNA are not certain, so only TCRdb's listed CDR3 is given. The rearrangement uses TRBV5-5 and TRBJ2-1; TRBD2 reflects the table's D call only, with no check against the DNA. Germline V gives CDR1 SGHKS, CDR2 YYEKEE (reference sequence). The CDR3 is 24 amino acids long, termini counted. This CDR3 reads CASSPMGASEQYFGLAGGENEQFF.

This clonotype has ten or more counts. The chain has TRBV7-2 and TRBJ2-3; 8 nucleotides line up with TRBD1. Trimming removed 2 bases from V and 7 bases from J; junction bases left unmatched: 8. This CDR3 is 15 amino acids long. Germline V CDR1 and CDR2: SGHTA, FQGNSA. The CDR3 DNA sequence: TGTGCCAGCAGCTTAAGGGCAGGGGGCGTAAATACGCAGTATTTT. As protein: CASSLRAGGVNTQYF.

This clonotype was seen at least ten times. This chain connects TRBV10-2 to TRBJ2-7, with 8 bases matching TRBD1. The J segment lost 12 bases and the V segment lost 2 bases, leaving 6 bases of the junction unmatched. Germline V lookup: CDR1 WSHSY, CDR2 SAAADI. The CDR3 loop spans 12 amino acids. The CDR3 DNA reads TGCGCCAGCAGTGAGCCCCGGGACAGGAGGTACTTC. It translates to CASSEPRDRRYF.

The chain uses TRBV4-3 and TRBJ2-3; tentatively, D is TRBD1 (6 bases). V lost 1 base and J lost 4, with 12 bases in between. From germline, CDR1 is LGHNA and CDR2 YSLEER. This CDR3 has 15 residues. The CDR3 DNA reads TGCGCCAGCAGCCAAGGGGGGCCGGCCCCAGATACGCAGTATTTT. Amino acid sequence: CASSQGGPAPDTQYF.

This chain joins TRBV11-3 and TRBJ1-1; D is unresolved. Looked up from germline, CDR1 is SGHNT and CDR2 is YENEEA. V dropped 5 bases and J dropped 1 base, with 5 bases sitting between them. The CDR3 runs 12 residues. The CDR3 DNA reads TGTGCCAGCAGCCCCTGGAACACTGAAGCTTTCTTT. It codes for CASSPWNTEAFF.

The V and J genes are TRBV11-2 and TRBJ2-5; 8 nucleotides align to TRBD1. Germline-derived CDR1 and CDR2 are SGHAT and FQNNGV. The CDR3 totals 14 residues. Trimming at V came to 3 bases and at J to 4 bases, leaving 4 bases not matched to a gene. The CDR3, as DNA: TGTGCCAGCAGCTTCCGACAGGGGCCAGAGACCCAGTACTTC. Protein sequence: CASSFRQGPETQYF. The full variable domain, completed using reference TRBV11-2 and TRBJ2-5, is EAGVAQSPRYKIIEKRQSVAFWCNPISGHATLYWYQQILGQGPKLLIQFQNNGVVDDSQLPKDRFSAERLKGVDSTLKIQPAKLEDSAVYLCASSFRQGPETQYFGPGTRLLVL.

This clonotype was detected a few times. The gene calls are TRBV15 and TRBJ1-5; tentative D call: TRBD1 (6 bases). CDR1 LNHNV and CDR2 YYDKDF come from the germline V gene (reference sequence). V lost 1 base and J lost 0, with 19 bases in between. The CDR3 is 19 amino acids. CDR3 sequence: CATSRVHSGKGDSNQPQHF. CDR3 nucleotide sequence: TGTGCCACCAGCAGAGTACACAGCGGTAAGGGGGATAGCAATCAGCCCCAGCATTTT.

This clonotype was recorded only once. A junction boundary mismatches the germline segment, possibly from a read error. The genes are TRBV7-9 and TRBJ1-4, with 10 positions matching TRBD1. The germline CDR1 and CDR2 sequences are SEHNR and FQNEAQ (reference sequence). The CDR3 is 16 amino acids. The CDR3 sequence: CANTTGTGATNEKLFF. The CDR3 DNA is TGCGCCAACACCACCGGGACAGGGGCGACTAATGAAAAACTGTTTTTT.